This entry features one T cell receptor (beta chain) sequence. Its antigen is undetermined. The data originate from a study of blood T cells in healthy people across ages. Findings and limits, study-wide: Investigators viewed diversity estimates from one million T cells as underestimates, the study reported. TCR beta diversity per million T cells fell roughly linearly with age.

CDR3 length equals 16 residues. Germline V gives CDR1 MNHNY, CDR2 SVGAGI (reference sequence). The V segment lost 4 bases and the J segment 9 bases; nucleotides outside the gene matches: 12. It was with a sample-barcoded 5' primer and a J-beta primer mix that a second PCR of roughly 7 to 12 cycles was run. TCRdb re-derived calls from the 5' RACE reads in MiXCR, one entry per CDR3 protein. The data show approximately 800,000 distinct CDR3 sequences, roughly three fifths seen once. Sequencing was carried out using blood. The chain employs TRBV6-6 and TRBJ2-4, with 10 bases fitting TRBD1. This TCR was recovered from a man aged 40-49 years in good health. As DNA, the CDR3 is TGTGCCAGCAGTTTTGTAGGGACAGGGGAAAATTTCATTCAGTACTTC. Translation gives CASSFVGTGENFIQYF.